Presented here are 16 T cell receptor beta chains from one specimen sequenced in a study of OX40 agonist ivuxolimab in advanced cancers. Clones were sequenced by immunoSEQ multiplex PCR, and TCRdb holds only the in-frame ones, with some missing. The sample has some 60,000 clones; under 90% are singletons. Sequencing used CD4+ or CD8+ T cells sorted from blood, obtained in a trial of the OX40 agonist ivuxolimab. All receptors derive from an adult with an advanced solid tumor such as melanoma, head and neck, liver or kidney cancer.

CDR3 loop: CASSEYSSGVEQFF. The DNA for the CDR3 is TGTGCCAGCAGCGAGTACTCTTCAGGGGTTGAGCAGTTCTTC. The rearrangement links TRBV7-3 to TRBJ2-1, with D possibly matching TRBD1 (6 bases). Trimming removed 5 bases at V and 9 bases at J, with 17 bases between. This CDR3 is built from 14 residues. Germline CDR1 reads SGHTA; CDR2 reads FQGTGA. Using reference TRBV7-3 and TRBJ2-1 for the parts outside the CDR3, the full variable domain is GAGVSQTPSNKVTEKGKYVELRCDPISGHTALYWYRQSLGQGPEFLIYFQGTGAADDSGLPNDRFFAVRPEGSVSTLKIQRTERGDSAVYLCASSEYSSGVEQFFGPGTRLTVL.

The CDR3 loop is CASSDRTSGPNEQYF. The CDR3 DNA is TGTGCCAGCAGCGATCGGACTAGCGGGCCCAACGAGCAGTACTTC. The chain links TRBV7-9 to TRBJ2-7; 11 nucleotides match TRBD2. Germline V CDR1 and CDR2: SEHNR, FQNEAQ (reference sequence). V shed 5 bases and J 5 bases; nucleotides not matched to a gene: 8. The CDR3 loop spans 15 amino acids.

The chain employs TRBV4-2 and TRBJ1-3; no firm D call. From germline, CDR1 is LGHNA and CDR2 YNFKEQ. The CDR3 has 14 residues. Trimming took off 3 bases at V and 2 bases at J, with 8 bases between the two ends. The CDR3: CASSQWTAGNTIYF. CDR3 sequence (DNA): TGTGCCAGCAGCCAGTGGACGGCTGGAAACACCATATATTTT.

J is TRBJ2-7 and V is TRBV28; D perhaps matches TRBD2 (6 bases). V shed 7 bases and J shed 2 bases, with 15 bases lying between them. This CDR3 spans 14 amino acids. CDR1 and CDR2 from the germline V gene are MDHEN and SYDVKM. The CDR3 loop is CASNSMGEAYEQYF. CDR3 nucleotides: TGTGCCAGCAACTCAATGGGGGAGGCCTACGAGCAGTACTTC.

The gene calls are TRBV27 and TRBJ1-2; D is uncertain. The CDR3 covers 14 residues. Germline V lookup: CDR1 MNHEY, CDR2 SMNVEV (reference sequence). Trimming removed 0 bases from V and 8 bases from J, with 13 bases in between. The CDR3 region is CASSLSGPNGGYTF. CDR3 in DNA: TGTGCCAGCAGTTTATCTGGGCCCAACGGAGGCTACACCTTC.

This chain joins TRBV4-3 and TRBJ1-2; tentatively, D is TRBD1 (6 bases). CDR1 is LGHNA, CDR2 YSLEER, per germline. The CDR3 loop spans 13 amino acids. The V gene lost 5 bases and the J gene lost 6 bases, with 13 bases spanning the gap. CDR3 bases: TGCGCCAGCAGCGCCCGGACAGATGATGGCTACACCTTC. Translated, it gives CASSARTDDGYTF.

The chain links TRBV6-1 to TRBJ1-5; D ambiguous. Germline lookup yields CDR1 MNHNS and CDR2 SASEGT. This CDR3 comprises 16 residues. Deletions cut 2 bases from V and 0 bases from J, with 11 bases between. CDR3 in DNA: TGTGCCAGCAGTGAAAATTGGGCTGATAGCAATCAGCCCCAGCATTTT. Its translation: CASSENWADSNQPQHF.

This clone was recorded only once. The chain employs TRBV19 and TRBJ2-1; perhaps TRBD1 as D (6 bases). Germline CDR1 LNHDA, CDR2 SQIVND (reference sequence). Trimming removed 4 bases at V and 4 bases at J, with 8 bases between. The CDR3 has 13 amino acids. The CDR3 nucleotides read TGTGCCAGTAGTAGGGACAAATACAATGAGCAGTTCTTC. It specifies CASSRDKYNEQFF.

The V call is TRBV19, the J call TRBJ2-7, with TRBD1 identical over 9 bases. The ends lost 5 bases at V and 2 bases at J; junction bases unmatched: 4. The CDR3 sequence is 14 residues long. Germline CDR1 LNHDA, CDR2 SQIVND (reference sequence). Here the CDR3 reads CASSERTGAYEQYF. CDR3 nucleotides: TGTGCCAGTAGTGAGCGGACAGGGGCCTACGAGCAGTACTTC.

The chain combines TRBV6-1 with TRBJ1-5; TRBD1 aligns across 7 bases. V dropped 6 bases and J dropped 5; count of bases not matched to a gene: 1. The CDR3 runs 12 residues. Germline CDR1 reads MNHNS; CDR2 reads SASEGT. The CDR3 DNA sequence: TGTGCCAGCAGCCAGGGGGATCAGCCCCAGCATTTT. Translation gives CASSQGDQPQHF.

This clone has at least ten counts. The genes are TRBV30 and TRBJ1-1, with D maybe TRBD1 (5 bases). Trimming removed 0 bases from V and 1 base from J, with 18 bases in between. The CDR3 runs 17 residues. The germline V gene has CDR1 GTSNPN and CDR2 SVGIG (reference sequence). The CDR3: CAWSVFGTYRTNTEAFF. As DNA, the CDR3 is TGTGCCTGGAGTGTATTTGGGACCTATCGAACGAACACTGAAGCTTTCTTT. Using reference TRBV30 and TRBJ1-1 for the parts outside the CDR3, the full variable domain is SQTIHQWPATLVQPVGSPLSLECTVEGTSNPNLYWYRQAAGRGLQLLFYSVGIGQISSEVPQNLSASRPQDRQFILSSKKLLLSDSGFYLCAWSVFGTYRTNTEAFFGQGTRLTVV.

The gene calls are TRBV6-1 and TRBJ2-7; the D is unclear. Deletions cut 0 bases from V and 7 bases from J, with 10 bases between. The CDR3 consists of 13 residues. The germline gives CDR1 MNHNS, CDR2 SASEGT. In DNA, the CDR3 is TGTGCCAGCAGTGAAGCGCCGTCCAGTGAGCAGTACTTC. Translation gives CASSEAPSSEQYF.

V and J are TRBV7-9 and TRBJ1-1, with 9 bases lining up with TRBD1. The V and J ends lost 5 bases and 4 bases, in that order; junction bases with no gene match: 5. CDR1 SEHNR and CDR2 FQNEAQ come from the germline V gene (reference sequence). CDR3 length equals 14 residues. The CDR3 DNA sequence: TGTGCCAGCAGCGATCCGGGACAGGGCACTGAAGCTTTCTTT. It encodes CASSDPGQGTEAFF.

CDR3 amino acids: CASSRTRNQPQHF. CDR3 DNA: TGTGCCAGCAGCCGGACACGCAATCAGCCCCAGCATTTT. The chain combines TRBV6-1 with TRBJ1-5, with a weak D call TRBD1 (5 bases). Germline loops: CDR1 MNHNS, CDR2 SASEGT. Trimming cost V 6 bases and J 2 bases, with 8 bases left between them. There are 13 residues in the CDR3.

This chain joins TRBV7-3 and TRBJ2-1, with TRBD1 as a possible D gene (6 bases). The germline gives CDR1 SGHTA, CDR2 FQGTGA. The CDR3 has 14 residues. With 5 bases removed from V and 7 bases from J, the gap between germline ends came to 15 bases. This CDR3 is CASSPGTISNEQFF. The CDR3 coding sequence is TGTGCCAGCAGCCCCGGGACAATCTCTAATGAGCAGTTCTTC.

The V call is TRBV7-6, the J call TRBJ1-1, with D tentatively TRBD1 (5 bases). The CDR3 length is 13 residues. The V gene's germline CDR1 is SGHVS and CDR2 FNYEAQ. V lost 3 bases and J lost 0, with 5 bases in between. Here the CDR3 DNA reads TGTGCCAGCAGCTTGACAGTGAACACTGAAGCTTTCTTT. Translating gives CASSLTVNTEAFF.